These 21 T cell receptor beta chains share one sample of origin, sequenced in a study of blood T cell repertoires in COVID-19. The repertoire was sequenced with immunoSEQ multiplex PCR; TCRdb's copy has only in-frame clones and lacks some. The table has 63,000 or so clones, 70% to 90% seen once. The sequencing input was peripheral blood. The receptors come from a human donor in a cohort sampled during active COVID-19.

This chain links TRBV14 with TRBJ1-1; weak D call: TRBD1 (5 bases). Germline assignment: CDR1 SGHDN and CDR2 FVKESK. V gave up 3 bases and J gave up 2 bases, with 7 bases separating them. This CDR3 comprises 13 residues. The CDR3 bases are TGTGCCAGCAGCCAGCAGGGAAACACTGAAGCTTTCTTT. It specifies CASSQQGNTEAFF.

A remark on this clone: This sample also contains other DNA sequences that code for the same CDR3. The chain combines TRBV5-1 with TRBJ1-2; TRBD1 aligns across 8 bases. The V gene end was trimmed by 0 bases and the J gene end by 4 bases; junction bases not matched to a gene: 2. The CDR3 contains 14 residues. The V gene's germline CDR1 is SGHRS and CDR2 YFSETQ. In DNA, the CDR3 is TGCGCCAGCAGCTTGGGTACAGGGGGCTATGGCTACACCTTC. Residues: CASSLGTGGYGYTF.

The chain couples TRBV5-1 to TRBJ2-3, with 8 bases aligning to TRBD1. The V gene end was trimmed by 4 bases and the J gene end by 1 base; junction bases not matched to a gene: 5. Germline CDR1 is SGHRS and CDR2 is YFSETQ. This CDR3 is 15 amino acids long. The CDR3 DNA is TGCGCCAGCAGCATGACAGGGGACGGCACAGATACGCAGTATTTT. Translating gives CASSMTGDGTDTQYF.

The chain links TRBV25-1 to TRBJ2-1; 8 bases agree with TRBD1. V gave up 10 bases and J gave up 0 bases; unmatched junction bases: 17. CDR1 is MGHDK, CDR2 SYGVNS, per germline. The CDR3 extends over 18 amino acids. CDR3 sequence reads: CATLAEGQVLSSYNEQFF. The CDR3 bases are TGTGCCACCCTTGCCGAGGGACAGGTCCTAAGCTCCTACAATGAGCAGTTCTTC.

The chain has TRBV19 and TRBJ1-2; maybe TRBD1 (5 bases). Germline loops: CDR1 LNHDA, CDR2 SQIVND (reference sequence). The CDR3 runs 14 residues. V was pared by 3 bases and J by 8 bases, with 16 bases between. The CDR3 reads CASSIAGSGSGYTF. The DNA of the CDR3 is TGTGCCAGTAGTATTGCAGGGTCAGGATCCGGCTACACCTTC.

This rearrangement joins TRBV7-9 to TRBJ2-3; 8 bases agree with TRBD2. After removal of 8 bases from V and 5 bases from J, the junction contained 9 bases not matched to a gene. The CDR3 runs 14 residues. Germline CDR1 SEHNR, CDR2 FQNEAQ (reference sequence). The CDR3 protein is CASADSGSLDTQYF. The CDR3 DNA is TGTGCCAGCGCGGACAGCGGGAGTCTAGATACGCAGTATTTT. Using reference TRBV7-9 and TRBJ2-3 for the parts outside the CDR3, the full variable domain is DTGVSQNPRHKITKRGQNVTFRCDPISEHNRLYWYRQTLGQGPEFLTYFQNEAQLEKSRLLSDRFSAERPKGSFSTLEIQRTEQGDSAMYLCASADSGSLDTQYFGPGTRLTVL.

This clone is a singleton in its sample. V gene TRBV18 combines with J gene TRBJ2-3, with 9 bases that match TRBD2. After removal of 4 bases from V and 6 bases from J, the junction contained 2 bases not matched to a gene. The CDR3 contains 13 residues. CDR1 is KGHSH and CDR2 is LQKENI in the germline V gene. The CDR3 DNA reads TGTGCCAGCTCACGCGGGGGGGCTGATACGCAGTATTTT. Amino acid sequence: CASSRGGADTQYF.

This chain links TRBV11-3 with TRBJ2-1; 7 nucleotides line up with TRBD2. Germline V CDR1 and CDR2: SGHNT, YENEEA. Losses at the gene ends were 6 bases for V and 0 bases for J; bases not matched to a gene: 5. The CDR3 is 15 amino acids. The CDR3 sequence: CASRPRGDSYNEQFF. The CDR3 region has the DNA TGTGCCAGCAGGCCCCGGGGGGACTCCTACAATGAGCAGTTCTTC.

The chain carries TRBV15 and TRBJ2-3, with TRBD2 matching over 9 bases. V was clipped by 1 base and J by 6 bases; unmatched bases: 5. The germline CDR1 and CDR2 sequences are LNHNV and YYDKDF (reference sequence). This CDR3 region has 15 residues. In DNA, the CDR3 is TGTGCCACCAGCAGAGGTGCGGGAGGGAGTGATACGCAGTATTTT. Encoded protein: CATSRGAGGSDTQYF.

The chain carries TRBV7-9 and TRBJ1-2; D unresolved. Germline V lookup: CDR1 SEHNR, CDR2 FQNEAQ (reference sequence). CDR3 length: 15 residues. Trimming shortened V by 6 bases and J by 1 base, and 15 bases separated the two germline ends. CDR3 region: CASSSWVLYNYGYTF. CDR3 nucleotide sequence: TGTGCCAGCAGTAGCTGGGTGTTGTATAACTATGGCTACACCTTC.

The chain links TRBV19 to TRBJ2-1, with unresolved D. Trimming took 4 bases from V and 8 from J, leaving 18 bases between them. This CDR3 contains 15 residues. Germline CDR1 is LNHDA and CDR2 is SQIVND (reference sequence). The CDR3 region is CASSSIKRGTDEQFF. CDR3 coding DNA: TGTGCCAGTAGTAGCATTAAGCGAGGTACCGATGAGCAGTTCTTC.

In its sample, this clone was seen once. The chain carries TRBV7-3 and TRBJ2-3; 7 bases match TRBD1. V gave up 2 bases and J gave up 4 bases; unmatched junction bases: 6. CDR1 SGHTA and CDR2 FQGTGA come from the germline V gene. CDR3 size: 15 residues. The CDR3 nucleotides are TGTGCCAGCAGCTTAGAGGGGGCCCCCGCAGATACGCAGTATTTT. Amino acid sequence: CASSLEGAPADTQYF.

The chain carries TRBV6-5 and TRBJ2-3; 7 bases align to TRBD2. This CDR3 is built from 16 residues. The junction had 7 bases not matched to a gene; V was cut back by 1 base and J by 3 bases. Germline CDR1 reads MNHEY; CDR2 reads SVGAGI. The CDR3 DNA is TGTGCCAGCAGTTACTTTGGCGGGAGCAGAACAGATACGCAGTATTTT. As protein: CASSYFGGSRTDTQYF.

The chain links TRBV3-1 (or the pseudogene TRBV3-2) to TRBJ2-2; TRBD2 agrees at 9 bases. This CDR3 comprises 16 residues. Germline V gene sequence: CDR1 LGHDT, CDR2 YNNKEL (reference sequence). The J segment lost 0 bases and the V segment lost 6 bases, leaving 5 bases of the junction unmatched. CDR3 in amino acids: CASRPLAGPNTGELFF. CDR3 sequence (DNA): TGTGCCAGCAGACCCCTAGCGGGGCCGAACACCGGGGAGCTGTTTTTT.

This chain connects TRBV15 to TRBJ1-5; maybe TRBD1 (5 bases). V lost 4 bases to trimming and J lost 4 bases, with 11 bases between them. The CDR3 runs to 14 residues. Germline-derived CDR1 and CDR2 are LNHNV and YYDKDF (reference sequence). CDR3 nucleotide sequence: TGTGCCACCAGCATGGGGGGATGGAATCAGCCCCAGCATTTT. It encodes CATSMGGWNQPQHF.

This chain connects TRBV6-1 to TRBJ1-1, with 8 bases fitting TRBD1. CDR3 size: 17 residues. V trimming: 4 bases; J trimming: 2 bases; junction bases outside the gene matches: 12. CDR1 is MNHNS and CDR2 is SASEGT in the germline V gene. The CDR3 bases are TGTGCCAGCAGTGGTTTTTTCACCGGGACAGGTAACACTGAAGCTTTCTTT. Translating it yields CASSGFFTGTGNTEAFF.

This clone was recorded many times. V and J are TRBV6-6 and TRBJ2-1; 9 positions agree with TRBD2. Germline V lookup: CDR1 MNHNY, CDR2 SVGAGI (reference sequence). The V gene end was trimmed by 4 bases and the J gene end by 2 bases; junction bases not matched to a gene: 6. This CDR3 has 16 residues. The CDR3 nucleotides read TGTGCCAGCAGTTGGTCAGCGGGAGGCCCCTACAATGAGCAGTTCTTC. Translated, it gives CASSWSAGGPYNEQFF.

The chain carries TRBV7-2 and TRBJ1-2, with TRBD1 as a possible D gene (6 bases). Germline assignment: CDR1 SGHTA and CDR2 FQGNSA. V lost 8 bases, J lost 3 bases, and 19 bases lay in between. The CDR3 covers 15 residues. CDR3: CASQGSALGDYGYTF. CDR3 nucleotide sequence: TGTGCCAGCCAGGGGTCAGCACTGGGCGACTATGGCTACACCTTC.

The chain combines TRBV10-3 with TRBJ1-5; D gene unclear. The CDR3 length is 17 residues. Germline V gene data show CDR1 as ENHRY and CDR2 as SYGVKD. V gave up 6 bases and J gave up 0 bases, with 18 bases separating them. The CDR3 DNA is TGTGCCATCAGCAAAGACTCGGTCCAGAATAGCAATCAGCCCCAGCATTTT. This encodes CAISKDSVQNSNQPQHF.

The chain has TRBV11-2 and TRBJ2-1; D gene unclear. Between the trimmed V and J ends, which lost 1 base and 8 bases, there was a span of 12 bases. The germline V gene encodes CDR1 SGHAT and CDR2 FQNNGV. CDR3 length: 14 amino acids. The CDR3 region has the DNA TGTGCCAGCAGCTTAGCTATTAGCTCCCATGAGCAGTTCTTC. As protein: CASSLAISSHEQFF.

The chain links TRBV9 to TRBJ2-2; TRBD2 agrees at 9 bases. Trimming at V came to 4 bases and at J to 3 bases, leaving 7 bases not matched to a gene. CDR3 length: 16 residues. Per germline, CDR1 SGDLS and CDR2 YYNGEE. CDR3 residues: CASSPQVAGDTGELFF. The CDR3 region has the DNA TGTGCCAGCAGCCCACAAGTAGCGGGAGACACCGGGGAGCTGTTTTTT.